The 6 T cell receptor beta chains presented below share a single source sample, sequenced in a study of cytomegalovirus exposure and HLA in healthy donors. The PCR had 60 Vbeta and 13 Jbeta primers. Libraries were prepared by immunoSEQ multiplex PCR; TCRdb keeps only in-frame clonotypes and omits some of them. Its listing shows more than 140,000 clones. Sequencing input: PBMCs. The receptor source for this set is a woman between 18 and 29 years old in good health and CMV-seronegative.

This chain links TRBV19 with TRBJ2-3, with 10 bases lining up with TRBD1. CDR3 length: 14 amino acids. After removal of 5 bases from V and 4 bases from J, the junction contained 3 bases not matched to a gene. The germline gives CDR1 LNHDA, CDR2 SQIVND (reference sequence). This CDR3 reads CASSGTGAADTQYF. The CDR3 nucleotides are TGTGCCAGTAGTGGGACAGGGGCTGCAGATACGCAGTATTTT.

This CDR3 reads CASSLDRPSSGNTIYF. CDR3 DNA: TGTGCCAGCAGCCTGGACAGGCCCAGCTCTGGAAACACCATATATTTT. The gene calls are TRBV7-8 and TRBJ1-3; 7 nucleotides align to TRBD1. CDR1 and CDR2 (germline): SGHVS, FQNEAQ. Losses at the gene ends were 5 bases for V and 0 bases for J; bases not matched to a gene: 7. The CDR3 has 16 residues.

The rearrangement joins TRBV19 to TRBJ1-5; D unclear. V dropped 6 bases and J dropped 1 base, with 10 bases sitting between them. The length of the CDR3 is 14 residues. The germline gives CDR1 LNHDA, CDR2 SQIVND (reference sequence). The CDR3 region is CASSLGPSNQPQHF. As DNA, the CDR3 is TGTGCCAGTAGCCTCGGTCCGAGCAATCAGCCCCAGCATTTT.

J is TRBJ1-6 and V is TRBV6-4, with unresolved D. In germline, CDR1 is MRHNA, CDR2 SNTAGT. V was trimmed by 3 bases and J by 6 bases, leaving 6 bases between them. This CDR3 region has 13 residues. The CDR3 DNA sequence: TGTGCCAGCAGTGAATCGGGTAATTCACCCCTCCACTTT. This translates into CASSESGNSPLHF.

The V gene is TRBV5-1, the J gene TRBJ2-3, with D perhaps TRBD1 (5 bases). CDR3 length: 15 amino acids. The V end was cut by 0 bases, the J end by 1 base, with 9 bases between. Germline CDR1 SGHRS, CDR2 YFSETQ. CDR3 bases: TGCGCCAGCAGCTTGGCTGGACAAGGCACAGATACGCAGTATTTT. It encodes CASSLAGQGTDTQYF.

The rearrangement links TRBV11-3 to TRBJ1-1; no clear D. The CDR3 extends over 13 amino acids. Trimming took off 5 bases at V and 1 base at J, with 8 bases between the two ends. The germline V gene has CDR1 SGHNT and CDR2 YENEEA. The CDR3 protein is CASSQGANTEAFF. CDR3 bases: TGTGCCAGCAGCCAAGGAGCGAACACTGAAGCTTTCTTT.